A single sample gave rise to the 17 T cell receptor beta chains below, sequenced in a study of CD8+ T cells in alopecia areata (dated by TCRdb to the late 2010s). Libraries were made using the immunoSEQ multiplex PCR assay. RNA was extracted from all samples and reverse transcribed into cDNA as template for TCR sequencing. TCRdb obtained this table from immuneACCESS and retained in-frame rearrangements with V and J assigned. These tables miss some clones; where compared with another copy, unresolved V genes account for less than half of the shortfall, and the remainder is unexplained. In all, the sample holds just over 150,000 clones, and roughly 65% of those were seen once. Roughly 0.85% of the sample belongs to the ten largest clones. Reading the label with the study, this specimen's time point is: approximately 4 weeks on oral tofacitinib. Sample treatment or condition, as interpreted from the label and publication: oral pan-JAK inhibitor, 5-10 mg twice daily.

Source: CD4+ T cells sorted from blood, taken at week 4, from a patient treated with tofacitinib. The receptors come from a human donor with alopecia areata.

J is TRBJ1-5 and V is TRBV9; D ambiguous. Germline-derived CDR1 and CDR2 are SGDLS and YYNGEE. The V gene lost 3 bases and the J gene lost 0 bases, with 16 bases spanning the gap. The CDR3 totals 17 residues. The CDR3 DNA sequence: TGTGCCAGCAGCGCAGAGTGGGAGTACTATAGCAATCAGCCCCAGCATTTT. Translated: CASSAEWEYYSNQPQHF.

V usage is TRBV30 and J usage is TRBJ1-2; TRBD1 agrees at 8 bases. The ends lost 2 bases at V and 4 bases at J; junction bases unmatched: 3. Germline CDR1 is GTSNPN and CDR2 is SVGIG (reference sequence). The CDR3 is made up of 13 amino acids. The CDR3 is CAWSTGQGYGYTF. The CDR3 region has the DNA TGTGCCTGGAGTACCGGACAGGGCTATGGCTACACCTTC.

This clone has just a few counts. V is TRBV7-9 and J is TRBJ2-7; D tentatively reads TRBD1 or TRBD2 (5 bases each). The CDR3 consists of 15 residues. The germline V gene has CDR1 SEHNR and CDR2 FQNEAQ (reference sequence). V was pared by 1 base and J by 1 base, with 11 bases between. The CDR3 loop reads CASSLVGGSSYEQYF. CDR3 nucleotides: TGTGCCAGCAGCTTAGTTGGGGGATCGTCCTACGAGCAGTACTTC.

The chain carries TRBV29-1 and TRBJ2-3; D is unresolved. The germline V gene encodes CDR1 SQVTM and CDR2 ANQGSEA. This CDR3 region has 11 residues. Trimming shortened V by 7 bases and J by 6 bases, and 11 bases separated the two germline ends. The CDR3 nucleotides are TGCAGCGCGGGCACGTGGGATACGCAGTATTTT. Translating gives CSAGTWDTQYF.

The J gene is TRBJ2-4, the V gene TRBV7-2; D not resolved. Germline V gives CDR1 SGHTA, CDR2 FQGNSA. The CDR3 runs to 12 residues. Trimming stripped 5 bases from V and 6 bases from J, with 8 bases between. CDR3 loop: CASSAVGNIQYF. Here the CDR3 DNA reads TGTGCCAGCAGCGCAGTCGGAAACATTCAGTACTTC. The whole variable domain, filled in from reference TRBV7-2 and TRBJ2-4, reads GAGVSQSPSNKVTEKGKDVELRCDPISGHTALYWYRQSLGQGLEFLIYFQGNSAPDKSGLPSDRFSAERTGGSVSTLTIQRTQQEDSAVYLCASSAVGNIQYFGAGTRLSVL.

This sequence joins TRBV30 and TRBJ1-5; possible D gene TRBD1, 5 bases. There are 15 residues in the CDR3. The germline V gene has CDR1 GTSNPN and CDR2 SVGIG (reference sequence). With 4 bases removed from V and 0 bases from J, the gap between germline ends came to 13 bases. Here the CDR3 reads CAWKGTGNSNQPQHF. CDR3 DNA sequence: TGTGCCTGGAAAGGGACGGGGAATAGCAATCAGCCCCAGCATTTT.

The sample holds a few counts of this clone. This chain connects TRBV10-3 to TRBJ2-5, with D uncertain. The V end lost 3 bases, the J end lost 1 base, and 0 bases lay between the germline ends. Germline V CDR1 and CDR2: ENHRY, SYGVKD. There are 11 residues in the CDR3. The CDR3, as DNA: TGTGCCATCAGTGACCAAGAGACCCAGTACTTC. It is translated as CAISDQETQYF.

The chain uses TRBV29-1 and TRBJ1-1, with a weak D call TRBD1 (5 bases). This CDR3 spans 13 amino acids. Germline V gene data show CDR1 as SQVTM and CDR2 as ANQGSEA. V lost 7 bases and J 4 bases, leaving 16 bases between the germline ends. For the CDR3, the DNA is TGCAGCGGCGTTACGGGGCGGAGCACTGAAGCTTTCTTT. Protein: CSGVTGRSTEAFF. Together with reference TRBV29-1 and TRBJ1-1, the CDR3 gives the full variable domain: SAVISQKPSRDICQRGTSLTIQCQVDSQVTMMFWYRQQPGQSLTLIATANQGSEATYESGFVIDKFPISRPNLTFSTLTVSNMSPEDSSIYLCSGVTGRSTEAFFGQGTRLTVV.

The sample holds a few counts of this clone. The V gene is TRBV15, the J gene TRBJ1-4; possible D gene TRBD1, 5 bases. This CDR3 region has 13 residues. Germline-derived CDR1 and CDR2 are LNHNV and YYDKDF (reference sequence). V shed 6 bases and J shed 7 bases, with 12 bases lying between them. As DNA, the CDR3 is TGTGCCACCAGAGAGGGGATCGGTGAAAAACTGTTTTTT. Its protein product is CATREGIGEKLFF.

This chain joins TRBV4-3 and TRBJ2-3; the D is unclear. Germline CDR1 reads LGHNA; CDR2 reads YSLEER. Deletions cut 0 bases from V and 0 bases from J, with 7 bases between. This CDR3 region has 15 residues. The CDR3 DNA sequence: TGCGCCAGCAGCCAAGATGGCGCCAGCACAGATACGCAGTATTTT. Encoded protein: CASSQDGASTDTQYF.

This clone is a singleton in its sample. The CDR3 DNA follows: TGTGCCTTCTCCCGGGGGTACGAGCAGTACTTC. As protein: CAFSRGYEQYF. V gene TRBV30 combines with J gene TRBJ2-7; a possible D gene is TRBD2 (6 bases). This CDR3 contains 11 residues. V was clipped by 7 bases and J by 4 bases, with 11 bases between them. Per the germline V gene, CDR1 is GTSNPN and CDR2 is SVGIG (reference sequence).

V gene TRBV5-6 combines with J gene TRBJ2-5, with 7 nucleotides matching TRBD1. This CDR3 region has 15 residues. Losses at the gene ends were 4 bases for V and 4 bases for J; bases not matched to a gene: 10. Germline CDR1 SGHDT, CDR2 YYEEEE. This CDR3 is CASSTRQGKGETQYF. In DNA, the CDR3 is TGTGCCAGCAGCACCCGACAGGGTAAAGGAGAGACCCAGTACTTC. The variable domain in full, completed from reference TRBV5-6 and TRBJ2-5, reads DAGVTQSPTHLIKTRGQQVTLRCSPKSGHDTVSWYQQALGQGPQFIFQYYEEEERQRGNFPDRFSGHQFPNYSSELNVNALLLGDSALYLCASSTRQGKGETQYFGPGTRLLVL.

V gene TRBV29-1 combines with J gene TRBJ2-3, with D unclear. This CDR3 is 17 amino acids long. Trimming stripped 2 bases from V and 5 bases from J, with 23 bases between. Germline V CDR1 and CDR2: SQVTM, ANQGSEA. This chain's CDR3 is CSVEPRVLSSLGDTQYF. The CDR3 bases are TGCAGCGTTGAACCAAGGGTACTATCCTCCCTCGGAGATACGCAGTATTTT.

This clone was observed a handful of times. The chain employs TRBV2 and TRBJ2-1; D remains ambiguous. The CDR3 is made up of 13 amino acids. Trimming pared 4 bases from V and 4 bases from J, leaving 8 bases between. Looked up from germline, CDR1 is SNHLY and CDR2 is FYNNEI. CDR3 DNA: TGTGCCAGCAGTGGGGCCGGGTACAATGAGCAGTTCTTC. Its protein product is CASSGAGYNEQFF.

The V call is TRBV5-4, the J call TRBJ2-2, with no clear D. V was trimmed by 4 bases and J by 3 bases, leaving 19 bases between them. Germline assignment: CDR1 SGHNT and CDR2 YYREEE (reference sequence). This CDR3 contains 17 residues. CDR3 in amino acids: CASSDPGGAADTGELFF. The CDR3 DNA reads as TGTGCCAGCAGCGACCCGGGTGGCGCTGCCGACACCGGGGAGCTGTTTTTT.

The chain uses TRBV10-3 and TRBJ1-5; 10 bases agree with TRBD1. Germline CDR1 ENHRY, CDR2 SYGVKD. J was trimmed by 4 bases and V by 0 bases; bases with no gene match: 0. There are 15 residues in the CDR3. CDR3 protein: CAISESGQGNQPQHF. In nucleotides, the CDR3 is TGTGCCATCAGTGAGTCGGGACAGGGGAATCAGCCCCAGCATTTT.

V usage is TRBV9 and J usage is TRBJ2-2; D not resolved. This CDR3 is built from 15 residues. Trimming left V 0 bases short and J 2 bases short, with 8 bases between. The V gene's germline CDR1 is SGDLS and CDR2 YYNGEE. The CDR3 here is CASSVVAENTGELFF. The CDR3 DNA reads as TGTGCCAGCAGCGTAGTTGCAGAAAACACCGGGGAGCTGTTTTTT. Filled out from reference TRBV9 and TRBJ2-2, the complete variable domain reads DSGVTQTPKHLITATGQRVTLRCSPRSGDLSVYWYQQSLDQGLQFLIQYYNGEERAKGNILERFSAQQFPDLHSELNLSSLELGDSALYFCASSVVAENTGELFFGEGSRLTVL.